The 19 T cell receptor beta chains below all came from one sample that was sequenced in a study of OX40 agonist ivuxolimab in advanced cancers. The data were produced by immunoSEQ multiplex PCR, yet TCRdb's version contains in-frame clones alone and is incomplete. The sample has about 100,000 clones, about 91% seen once; the top ten hold approximately 0.16%. Source: CD4+ or CD8+ T cells sorted from blood, taken in a trial of the OX40 agonist ivuxolimab. The origin of the receptors is an adult with an advanced solid tumor such as melanoma, head and neck, liver or kidney cancer.

The chain employs TRBV2 and TRBJ1-5, with 11 bases aligning to TRBD1. CDR1 is SNHLY and CDR2 is FYNNEI in the germline V gene. The ends lost 7 bases at V and 1 base at J; junction bases unmatched: 9. The CDR3 is 17 residues long. The CDR3 nucleotides read TGTGCCAGCACATGGACAGGGGGCGCTGGGAGCAATCAGCCCCAGCATTTT. This encodes CASTWTGGAGSNQPQHF.

The chain employs TRBV5-6 and TRBJ1-1; 8 nucleotides line up with TRBD1. Germline V gene lookup returns CDR1 SGHDT and CDR2 YYEEEE. Trimming took 0 bases from V and 10 from J; bases not matched to a gene: 8. The CDR3 extends over 14 amino acids. Here the CDR3 DNA reads TGTGCCAGCAGCTTGGCCGGGCAGGGGGCAGGAGCTTTCTTT. This translates into CASSLAGQGAGAFF.

CDR3 nucleotides: TGTGCCAGCAGTTTCCCGCAGGGAGGAGATGAAAAACTGTTTTTT. It translates to CASSFPQGGDEKLFF. The chain is built from TRBV28 and TRBJ1-4, with a tentative D call TRBD1 (5 bases). Germline CDR1 and CDR2: MDHEN and SYDVKM. The CDR3 loop spans 15 amino acids. The V end lost 3 bases, the J end lost 6 bases, and 14 bases lay between the germline ends.

This clone came up a few times. This rearrangement joins TRBV28 to TRBJ2-1, with 9 bases matching TRBD1. CDR1 and CDR2 (germline): MDHEN, SYDVKM. The CDR3 totals 17 residues. The junction had 14 bases not matched to a gene; V was cut back by 6 bases and J by 5 bases. CDR3 in amino acids: CASSLTRGQGIHNEQFF. In nucleotides, the CDR3 is TGTGCCAGCAGCCTCACCCGTGGACAGGGGATTCACAATGAGCAGTTCTTC.

This chain joins TRBV5-1 and TRBJ1-6; D unresolved. CDR1 is SGHRS, CDR2 YFSETQ, per germline. The CDR3 runs to 12 residues. Trimming took off 2 bases at V and 6 bases at J, with 3 bases between the two ends. CDR3: CASSFGNSPLHF. The CDR3 region has the DNA TGCGCCAGCAGCTTTGGTAATTCACCCCTCCACTTT. Supplemented by reference TRBV5-1 and TRBJ1-6, the full variable domain reads KAGVTQTPRYLIKTRGQQVTLSCSPISGHRSVSWYQQTPGQGLQFLFEYFSETQRNKGNFPGRFSGRQFSNSRSEMNVSTLELGDSALYLCASSFGNSPLHFGNGTRLTVT.

The V gene is TRBV9, the J gene TRBJ1-4, with D tentatively TRBD1 (5 bases). V gave up 4 bases and J gave up 7 bases, with 14 bases separating them. The CDR3 has 14 amino acids. Germline CDR1 is SGDLS and CDR2 is YYNGEE. The CDR3 DNA follows: TGTGCCAGCAGCCCCGGGACCCGAAGTGAAAAACTGTTTTTT. Encoded protein: CASSPGTRSEKLFF.

The chain uses TRBV29-1 and TRBJ2-3; tentative D call: TRBD1 (5 bases). Germline CDR1 and CDR2: SQVTM and ANQGSEA. V was shortened by 3 bases and J by 2 bases, with 6 bases between the two germline ends. The CDR3 runs to 12 residues. The CDR3 nucleotides are TGCAGCGTTGACAGGGCCACAGATACGCAGTATTTT. Protein sequence: CSVDRATDTQYF.

DNA for the CDR3: TGTGCCTGGAGTGTAGACAGGGGTACCGTGTATAATTCACCCCTCCACTTT. It translates to CAWSVDRGTVYNSPLHF. The V and J genes are TRBV30 and TRBJ1-6; TRBD1 aligns across 8 bases. V lost 0 bases, J lost 4 bases, and 8 bases stayed unmatched. This CDR3 is built from 17 residues. Germline V gene lookup returns CDR1 GTSNPN and CDR2 SVGIG (reference sequence).

The gene calls are TRBV19 and TRBJ2-7, with D maybe TRBD2 (7 bases). Trimming stripped 9 bases from V and 4 bases from J, with 19 bases between. CDR3 length: 14 amino acids. CDR1 and CDR2 from the germline V gene are LNHDA and SQIVND (reference sequence). For the CDR3, the DNA is TGTGCCAGGTCGGGGGGCGCGAAGAAATACGAGCAGTACTTC. It specifies CARSGGAKKYEQYF.

The chain is built from TRBV6-1 and TRBJ1-2; D unclear. The CDR3 contains 12 residues. Deletions cut 8 bases from V and 1 base from J, with 8 bases between. Germline CDR1 and CDR2: MNHNS and SASEGT. CDR3 coding DNA: TGTGCCAGCGTTTCGGGTAACTATGGCTACACCTTC. This translates into CASVSGNYGYTF.

Worth noting for this clone: This same CDR3 is encoded by further DNA sequences in the sample. This rearrangement joins TRBV6-1 to TRBJ2-3; a weak D match, TRBD2 (6 bases). Germline values: CDR1 MNHNS, CDR2 SASEGT. With 4 bases removed from V and 0 bases from J, the gap between germline ends came to 8 bases. The CDR3 has 14 residues. The CDR3 loop is CASSVGTSTDTQYF. The CDR3 DNA follows: TGTGCCAGCAGTGTGGGGACTAGCACAGATACGCAGTATTTT.

The gene calls are TRBV10-3 and TRBJ2-1; TRBD2 matches at 8 bases. The CDR3 consists of 15 residues. V gave up 0 bases and J gave up 9 bases; unmatched junction bases: 7. CDR1 and CDR2 (germline): ENHRY, SYGVKD. CDR3 region: CAISESTGRVGEQFF. For the CDR3, the DNA is TGTGCCATCAGTGAGTCGACCGGGAGGGTCGGTGAGCAGTTCTTC.

V usage is TRBV29-1 and J usage is TRBJ2-3; the D is unclear. Germline lookup yields CDR1 SQVTM and CDR2 ANQGSEA. V was shortened by 4 bases and J by 4 bases, with 6 bases between the two germline ends. This CDR3 has 11 amino acids. The CDR3 DNA follows: TGCAGCGTTGGTAAAGCAGATACGCAGTATTTT. Translation: CSVGKADTQYF.

The chain recombines TRBV27 with TRBJ2-1; the match to TRBD2 covers 10 bases. Germline V gives CDR1 MNHEY, CDR2 SMNVEV (reference sequence). The V segment lost 2 bases and the J segment 4 bases; nucleotides outside the gene matches: 8. The CDR3 runs 17 residues. The CDR3 bases are TGTGCCAGCAGTTTAGAATCCGCTAGCGGGAGATACAATGAGCAGTTCTTC. This codes for CASSLESASGRYNEQFF.

The chain is built from TRBV10-3 and TRBJ1-1, with a weak D call TRBD1 (5 bases). This CDR3 is 19 amino acids long. Germline loops: CDR1 ENHRY, CDR2 SYGVKD. V was cut by 3 bases and J by 2 bases, with 25 bases left in between. The CDR3 DNA sequence: TGTGCCATCAGTGACTCTAGTTTTTGGCTGGGACCAAACAACACTGAAGCTTTCTTT. Translation: CAISDSSFWLGPNNTEAFF.

The CDR3 reads CASSIGTVLSSGANVLTF. The DNA for the CDR3 is TGTGCCAGCAGCATAGGGACAGTTCTATCCTCTGGGGCCAACGTCCTGACTTTC. This sequence joins TRBV7-9 and TRBJ2-6, with 7 bases that match TRBD1. Germline V gene data show CDR1 as SEHNR and CDR2 as FQNEAQ (reference sequence). This CDR3 has 18 residues. Trimming at V came to 5 bases and at J to 0 bases, leaving 10 bases not matched to a gene.

This chain joins TRBV5-4 and TRBJ2-5; maybe TRBD1 (5 bases). Trimming pared 4 bases from V and 0 bases from J, leaving 7 bases between. Germline CDR1 reads SGHNT; CDR2 reads YYREEE (reference sequence). CDR3 length equals 13 residues. In nucleotides, the CDR3 is TGTGCCAGCAGCCAGGGTTACCAAGAGACCCAGTACTTC. Amino acids: CASSQGYQETQYF.

This clone was detected once. This chain joins TRBV30 and TRBJ2-7; tentatively, D is TRBD2 (6 bases). This CDR3 has 14 amino acids. Germline V gene data show CDR1 as GTSNPN and CDR2 as SVGIG (reference sequence). V dropped 5 bases and J dropped 0 bases, with 14 bases sitting between them. Here the CDR3 DNA reads TGTGCCTGGGCGGAGGGAGGCAGCTCCTACGAGCAGTACTTC. Its translation: CAWAEGGSSYEQYF. Supplemented by reference TRBV30 and TRBJ2-7, the full variable domain reads SQTIHQWPATLVQPVGSPLSLECTVEGTSNPNLYWYRQAAGRGLQLLFYSVGIGQISSEVPQNLSASRPQDRQFILSSKKLLLSDSGFYLCAWAEGGSSYEQYFGPGTRLTVT.

The chain is built from TRBV6-5 and TRBJ1-1; 8 bases align to TRBD1. The CDR3 is 15 residues long. Looked up from germline, CDR1 is MNHEY and CDR2 is SVGAGI. Trimming removed 4 bases from V and 2 bases from J; junction bases left unmatched: 6. CDR3 residues: CASSWGDRTNTEAFF. For the CDR3, the DNA is TGTGCCAGCAGTTGGGGGGACAGGACTAACACTGAAGCTTTCTTT.